This TCR beta chain was found in a study of blood T cell repertoires in COVID-19. At the level of the study: Whether acute or convalescent, the COVID-19 samples came from the United States, Italy and Spain. PBMCs, B-cell-depleted T cells, or T cells provided the cDNA or gDNA that made up the material.

Losses at the gene ends were 1 base for V and 6 bases for J; bases not matched to a gene: 8. The CDR3 extends over 15 amino acids. Per the germline V gene, CDR1 is SGHTA and CDR2 is FQGNSA. The repertoire was sequenced with immunoSEQ multiplex PCR; TCRdb's copy has only in-frame clones and lacks some. Among 120,000 to 150,000 clones, 70% to 90% were seen once, and the ten largest hold about 8%. The chain links TRBV7-2 to TRBJ1-2; 7 nucleotides line up with TRBD1. The TCR comes from a woman in her fifties or sixties with COVID-19, enrolled during active disease. The sequencing input was peripheral blood. The chain's CDR3 is CASSLGLETGNGYTF. The CDR3 coding sequence is TGTGCCAGCAGCTTAGGATTAGAGACAGGGAATGGCTACACCTTC.